This TCR beta chain was recorded in a study of shared clonotypes between healthy human individuals. Germline V gene data show CDR1 as SGHRS and CDR2 as YFSETQ. Trimming took 5 bases from V and 2 from J, leaving 7 bases between them. The length of the CDR3 is 12 residues. The data were produced by immunoSEQ multiplex PCR, yet TCRdb's version contains in-frame clones alone and is incomplete. This repertoire shows 2 million to 3 million clones, over 85% found once; its top ten account for 0.36%. The specimen sequenced was naive CD4+ T cells from PBMCs. The subset: CD45RA+ positively selected. This receptor was obtained from a man younger than 35 in good health. Some clones in this sample may be carry-over from other donors' samples. The chain recombines TRBV5-1 with TRBJ1-1; no reliable D call. The CDR3 DNA is TGCGCCAGCAGGAAGGAAAACACTGAAGCTTTCTTT. As protein: CASRKENTEAFF.